These 23 T cell receptor beta chains share one sample of origin, sequenced in a study of T cell responses to AZD1222 COVID-19 vaccine. The data were produced by immunoSEQ multiplex PCR, yet TCRdb's version contains in-frame clones alone and is incomplete. The sample consists of about 90,000 clones, under 95% of them appearing once. The sequenced sample was peripheral blood, obtained on day 0 of MenACWY control vaccination. These receptors came from an adult in good health.

The chain combines TRBV12-5 with TRBJ2-5; 11 bases match TRBD2. Germline V gene sequence: CDR1 LGHNT, CDR2 FRNRAP. The CDR3 covers 17 residues. J was trimmed by 2 bases and V by 2 bases; bases with no gene match: 7. This CDR3 reads CASGLSPGTSGQETQYF. The CDR3 nucleotides read TGTGCTAGTGGTTTGTCACCCGGGACTAGCGGACAAGAGACCCAGTACTTC.

The gene calls are TRBV28 and TRBJ2-6; TRBD1 or TRBD2 may be the D gene (5 bases each). This CDR3 contains 16 residues. Trimming took 3 bases from V and 0 from J, leaving 9 bases between them. The germline V gene encodes CDR1 MDHEN and CDR2 SYDVKM. The CDR3 nucleotides read TGTGCCAGCAGTTTCCCGGGACCCTCTGGGGCCAACGTCCTGACTTTC. It is translated as CASSFPGPSGANVLTF.

This rearrangement joins TRBV6-2 or TRBV6-3 to TRBJ2-3, with D possibly matching TRBD2 (5 bases). Trimming cost V 0 bases and J 0 bases, with 10 bases left between them. CDR1 is MNHEY, CDR2 SVGEGT, per germline. This CDR3 is 16 amino acids long. CDR3 protein: CASSYSDSSSTDTQYF. As DNA, the CDR3 is TGTGCCAGCAGTTACTCGGACTCGTCTAGCACAGATACGCAGTATTTT.

A single count supports this clone. Distinct nucleotide sequences in the sample also encode this CDR3. The chain links TRBV9 to TRBJ1-2; the match to TRBD1 covers 8 bases. This CDR3 is built from 13 residues. V shed 3 bases and J 3 bases; nucleotides not matched to a gene: 1. Germline V gene data show CDR1 as SGDLS and CDR2 as YYNGEE. Written as DNA, the CDR3 is TGTGCCAGCAGCGGGACAGGGCACTATGGCTACACCTTC. It encodes CASSGTGHYGYTF.

The CDR3 region is CASSYSYGDNEQFF. CDR3 nucleotides: TGTGCCAGCAGTTACTCCTACGGAGACAATGAGCAGTTCTTC. The rearrangement uses TRBV6-5 and TRBJ2-1; D is unresolved. CDR3 size: 14 residues. Germline V gene lookup returns CDR1 MNHEY and CDR2 SVGAGI. The V end was cut by 0 bases, the J end by 5 bases, with 8 bases between.

V is TRBV10-3 and J is TRBJ2-7; D might be TRBD1 or TRBD2, each matching 6 bases. This CDR3 has 17 amino acids. CDR1 is ENHRY, CDR2 SYGVKD, per germline. Trimming took off 6 bases at V and 3 bases at J, with 24 bases between the two ends. The CDR3 protein is CAIRRGGGPSTLYEQYF. The CDR3 region has the DNA TGTGCCATCAGAAGAGGAGGGGGGCCATCCACCCTCTACGAGCAGTACTTC.

CDR3 region: CASSLDDTDTQYF. DNA of the CDR3: TGCGCCAGCAGCTTGGACGACACAGATACGCAGTATTTT. This sequence joins TRBV5-1 and TRBJ2-3; D gene ambiguous. The CDR3 contains 13 residues. Germline CDR1 and CDR2: SGHRS and YFSETQ. V lost 0 bases to trimming and J lost 2 bases, with 4 bases between them.

The V and J genes are TRBV28 and TRBJ2-7, with D possibly being TRBD1 or TRBD2 (5 bases each). This CDR3 comprises 16 residues. Germline V gives CDR1 MDHEN, CDR2 SYDVKM. V was clipped by 5 bases and J by 3 bases, with 20 bases between them. This chain's CDR3 is CASSSGLDIRRYEQYF. For the CDR3, the DNA is TGTGCCAGCAGTAGCGGTTTGGACATCCGACGCTACGAGCAGTACTTC.

A single count supports this clone. The chain couples TRBV10-2 to TRBJ2-7; tentative D call: TRBD1 (6 bases). Trimming shortened V by 10 bases and J by 7 bases, and 20 bases separated the two germline ends. The CDR3 sequence is 13 residues long. The germline V gene has CDR1 WSHSY and CDR2 SAAADI. The CDR3 sequence is CATIEDRSWEQYF. In DNA, the CDR3 is TGCGCCACAATAGAAGACAGGTCGTGGGAGCAGTACTTC.

This clone was detected once. The chain couples TRBV5-6 to TRBJ2-1, with 12 bases aligning to TRBD2. Germline V lookup: CDR1 SGHDT, CDR2 YYEEEE. J gave up 5 bases and V 2 bases, and 8 bases lay outside the gene matches. The CDR3 totals 17 residues. As DNA, the CDR3 is TGTGCCAGCAGCTTTGGACTAGCGGGAAGCTGGGACAATGAGCAGTTCTTC. Translation gives CASSFGLAGSWDNEQFF.

Only one count was recorded for this clone. V usage is TRBV2 and J usage is TRBJ1-3; D is unresolved. V was pared by 2 bases and J by 0 bases, with 5 bases between. The CDR3 is 14 residues long. In germline, CDR1 is SNHLY, CDR2 FYNNEI. The CDR3 is CASSEQVSGNTIYF. Here the CDR3 DNA reads TGTGCCAGCAGTGAACAGGTCTCTGGAAACACCATATATTTT. The full variable domain, rest sourced from reference TRBV2 and TRBJ1-3, is EPEVTQTPSHQVTQMGQEVILRCVPISNHLYFYWYRQILGQKVEFLVSFYNNEISEKSEIFDDQFSVERPDGSNFTLKIRSTKLEDSAMYFCASSEQVSGNTIYFGEGSWLTVV.

This chain connects TRBV29-1 to TRBJ1-1, with TRBD1 matching over 8 bases. The CDR3 spans 15 residues. The V and J ends lost 6 bases and 0 bases, in that order; junction bases with no gene match: 9. Germline V lookup: CDR1 SQVTM, CDR2 ANQGSEA. DNA for the CDR3: TGCAGCGTGACAGGGGACGCTGGGATGAACACTGAAGCTTTCTTT. Amino acids: CSVTGDAGMNTEAFF. The full variable domain, its missing parts supplied by reference TRBV29-1 and TRBJ1-1, is SAVISQKPSRDICQRGTSLTIQCQVDSQVTMMFWYRQQPGQSLTLIATANQGSEATYESGFVIDKFPISRPNLTFSTLTVSNMSPEDSSIYLCSVTGDAGMNTEAFFGQGTRLTVV.

This clone was counted between two and nine times. V usage is TRBV27 and J usage is TRBJ1-2; 12 bases line up with TRBD1. CDR3 length: 15 amino acids. Trimming cost V 7 bases and J 8 bases; bases outside gene matches: 11. CDR1 is MNHEY, CDR2 SMNVEV, per germline (reference sequence). The CDR3 coding sequence is TGTGCCAGCACGCCGGGACAGGGGGCGCCGGGGGGCTACACCTTC. It is translated as CASTPGQGAPGGYTF.

This chain joins TRBV28 and TRBJ1-6; D uncertain. Germline values: CDR1 MDHEN, CDR2 SYDVKM. This CDR3 region has 15 residues. V lost 3 bases and J lost 4, with 10 bases in between. The chain's CDR3 is CASSLVGEYNSPLHF. Written as DNA, the CDR3 is TGTGCCAGCAGTTTGGTCGGGGAGTATAATTCACCCCTCCACTTT.

The chain uses TRBV4-2 and TRBJ2-2; 10 bases map to TRBD1. The J segment lost 4 bases and the V segment lost 4 bases, leaving 12 bases of the junction unmatched. Germline V gene data show CDR1 as LGHNA and CDR2 as YNFKEQ. There are 18 residues in the CDR3. The CDR3 coding sequence is TGTGCCAGCAGCCCCCGGGACAGGGGAACGATGGCCACCGGGGAGCTGTTTTTT. Translation: CASSPRDRGTMATGELFF.

This clone was seen more than once but under ten times. The chain couples TRBV29-1 to TRBJ2-7; D may be TRBD2 (5 bases). There are 11 residues in the CDR3. The V and J ends lost 4 bases and 7 bases respectively, with 11 bases between them. Germline CDR1 reads SQVTM; CDR2 reads ANQGSEA. The CDR3 loop is CSVARSGEQYF. The CDR3 DNA follows: TGCAGCGTTGCACGATCGGGGGAGCAGTACTTC.

The V gene is TRBV18, the J gene TRBJ1-5; 7 nucleotides agree with TRBD1. The length of the CDR3 is 14 residues. V was pared by 5 bases and J by 6 bases, with 7 bases of the junction left unmatched. CDR1 and CDR2 (germline): KGHSH, LQKENI. Here the CDR3 reads CASSTTGDSQPQHF. CDR3 DNA sequence: TGTGCCAGCTCAACTACAGGGGACAGTCAGCCCCAGCATTTT. Variable domain in full (rest from reference TRBV18 and TRBJ1-5): NAGVMQNPRHLVRRRGQEARLRCSPMKGHSHVYWYRQLPEEGLKFMVYLQKENIIDESGMPKERFSAEFPKEGPSILRIQQVVRGDSAAYFCASSTTGDSQPQHFGDGTRLSIL.

The chain combines TRBV10-1 with TRBJ2-2, with no clear D. CDR1 is WNHNN, CDR2 SYGVQD, per germline (reference sequence). The length of the CDR3 is 13 residues. Trimming took 5 bases from V and 4 from J, leaving 8 bases between them. This CDR3 reads CASSIGPTGELFF. As DNA, the CDR3 is TGCGCCAGCAGTATCGGTCCCACCGGGGAGCTGTTTTTT.

This clone showed up just once. V gene TRBV5-1 combines with J gene TRBJ1-3; TRBD1 matches at 12 bases. This CDR3 is built from 15 residues. Trimming removed 4 bases from V and 6 bases from J; junction bases left unmatched: 5. The germline gives CDR1 SGHRS, CDR2 YFSETQ. The DNA of the CDR3 is TGCGCCAGCAGCCCCGGGACAGGGGGCGTAAACACCATATATTTT. Translation: CASSPGTGGVNTIYF.

This clone was detected once. The V gene is TRBV20-1, the J gene TRBJ1-2; D is undetermined. This CDR3 contains 13 residues. Trimming left V 3 bases short and J 7 bases short, with 15 bases between. CDR1 DFQATT and CDR2 SNEGSKA come from the germline V gene (reference sequence). CDR3 in amino acids: CSASSALGLGYTF. The CDR3 DNA reads as TGCAGTGCTAGTTCGGCCCTCGGCCTTGGCTACACCTTC.

In DNA, the CDR3 is TGCAGCGCCCTATGGACAGGGAACACTGAAGCTTTCTTT. Translated, it gives CSALWTGNTEAFF. The chain recombines TRBV29-1 with TRBJ1-1, with TRBD1 identical over 7 bases. The CDR3 loop spans 13 amino acids. Per germline, CDR1 SQVTM and CDR2 ANQGSEA. Trimming removed 7 bases from V and 1 base from J; junction bases left unmatched: 6.

The chain employs TRBV14 and TRBJ2-3; 10 nucleotides match TRBD2. The CDR3 spans 16 residues. Germline V CDR1 and CDR2: SGHDN, FVKESK. With 4 bases clipped from V and 1 base from J, the junction kept 5 bases outside the gene matches. CDR3 sequence reads: CASSRASGSRTDTQYF. The DNA of the CDR3 is TGTGCCAGCAGCCGAGCTAGCGGGAGCCGCACAGATACGCAGTATTTT.

The rearrangement links TRBV25-1 to TRBJ1-5; no firm D call. Trimming stripped 2 bases from V and 3 bases from J, with 8 bases between. This CDR3 region has 14 residues. Germline CDR1 and CDR2: MGHDK and SYGVNS. The CDR3 loop reads CASSEASYNQPQHF. The CDR3 region has the DNA TGTGCCAGCAGTGAAGCCAGTTACAATCAGCCCCAGCATTTT.